Following are 19 T cell receptor beta chains from one sample sequenced in a study of cytotoxic CD8 clonotypes in ibrutinib-treated CLL. Profiling relied on immunoSEQ multiplex PCR, and the TCRdb table lists in-frame clones only, not all of them. The sample lists approximately 32,000 clones, 69% occurring once. The sequenced sample was PBMCs, obtained before ibrutinib treatment. These receptors were obtained from a human donor with chronic lymphocytic leukemia.

This clone showed up just once. CDR3 sequence reads: CASSYGTSGGHAGELFF. Here the CDR3 DNA reads TGCGCCAGCAGCTACGGGACTAGCGGGGGTCATGCCGGGGAGCTGTTTTTT. The chain is built from TRBV5-1 and TRBJ2-2; 14 nucleotides line up with TRBD2. Trimming at V came to 3 bases and at J to 6 bases, leaving 7 bases not matched to a gene. The CDR3 contains 17 residues. Germline V gene data show CDR1 as SGHRS and CDR2 as YFSETQ.

This chain uses TRBV7-9 with TRBJ1-5, with TRBD1 as a possible D gene (5 bases). CDR1 and CDR2 from the germline V gene are SEHNR and FQNEAQ (reference sequence). Trimming pared 1 base from V and 3 bases from J, leaving 10 bases between. CDR3 length equals 15 residues. CDR3 coding DNA: TGTGCCAGCAGCTTAGAGGGCAGGGACAATCAGCCCCAGCATTTT. The encoded protein is CASSLEGRDNQPQHF.

This chain uses TRBV19 with TRBJ2-1; TRBD1 is a possible D gene (6 bases). The CDR3 has 14 amino acids. V was shortened by 3 bases and J by 3 bases, with 9 bases between the two germline ends. Germline V gene lookup returns CDR1 LNHDA and CDR2 SQIVND (reference sequence). The CDR3 region is CASSIGGGYNEQFF. CDR3 nucleotides: TGTGCCAGTAGTATTGGGGGCGGCTACAATGAGCAGTTCTTC.

The J gene is TRBJ2-1, the V gene TRBV6-5; 10 bases map to TRBD2. Per germline, CDR1 MNHEY and CDR2 SVGAGI. With V trimmed by 3 bases and J by 5 bases, 4 bases remained unmatched. This CDR3 contains 15 residues. DNA for the CDR3: TGTGCCAGCAGTTATGGACTAGCGGACCACAATGAGCAGTTCTTC. Amino acids: CASSYGLADHNEQFF.

This clone was found a few times. This chain links TRBV7-9 with TRBJ2-1; tentative D call: TRBD2 (6 bases). Trimming removed 5 bases from V and 7 bases from J, with 12 bases in between. Germline V gene lookup returns CDR1 SEHNR and CDR2 FQNEAQ (reference sequence). The CDR3 has 13 residues. The CDR3 DNA is TGTGCCAGCAGCCCCTGGGACTTAAATGAGCAGTTCTTC. Amino acid sequence: CASSPWDLNEQFF.

J is TRBJ1-3 and V is TRBV9; D is unresolved. Per germline, CDR1 SGDLS and CDR2 YYNGEE. CDR3 size: 14 residues. V lost 4 bases and J lost 0, with 8 bases in between. The chain's CDR3 is CASSPSYSGNTIYF. DNA for the CDR3: TGTGCCAGCAGCCCAAGTTACTCTGGAAACACCATATATTTT.

The DNA of the CDR3 is TGTGCCAGCAGTTACTCGGTGGCCTTAGAGGACACTGAAGCTTTCTTT. This codes for CASSYSVALEDTEAFF. The chain uses TRBV6-5 and TRBJ1-1; D is unclear. V lost 0 bases and J lost 3, with 14 bases in between. The germline gives CDR1 MNHEY, CDR2 SVGAGI. The CDR3 is 16 residues long.

The chain joins TRBV5-5 to TRBJ1-5; 7 nucleotides align to TRBD1. The CDR3 consists of 15 residues. Looked up from germline, CDR1 is SGHKS and CDR2 is YYEKEE (reference sequence). V dropped 4 bases and J dropped 5; count of bases not matched to a gene: 9. The CDR3 DNA follows: TGTGCCAGCAGCCAACGGTGGGACAGCGATCAGCCCCAGCATTTT. Its translation: CASSQRWDSDQPQHF.

The genes are TRBV5-6 and TRBJ1-2; D is undetermined. The CDR3 consists of 13 residues. Germline CDR1 SGHDT, CDR2 YYEEEE. Trimming shortened V by 2 bases and J by 8 bases, and 13 bases separated the two germline ends. CDR3 sequence (DNA): TGTGCCAGCAGCTTATCTCCGGGCAAGGGCTACACCTTC. As protein: CASSLSPGKGYTF.

The chain employs TRBV19 and TRBJ1-2; the match to TRBD1 covers 9 bases. Germline values: CDR1 LNHDA, CDR2 SQIVND (reference sequence). The CDR3 spans 16 residues. V lost 3 bases, J lost 3 bases, and 8 bases stayed unmatched. CDR3 sequence (DNA): TGTGCCAGTAGTATCGCAATGACAGGGGGACACTATGGCTACACCTTC. Translating it yields CASSIAMTGGHYGYTF.

Only one count was recorded for this clone. This chain connects TRBV25-1 to TRBJ1-5; D is ambiguous. The CDR3 totals 14 residues. From germline, CDR1 is MGHDK and CDR2 SYGVNS. V was pared by 0 bases and J by 7 bases, with 10 bases between. CDR3 protein: CASSEYSLSQPQHF. The CDR3, as DNA: TGTGCCAGCAGTGAATATTCTCTATCACAGCCCCAGCATTTT.

The chain is built from TRBV7-9 and TRBJ1-5; D unresolved. The V gene lost 5 bases and the J gene lost 1 base, with 12 bases spanning the gap. This CDR3 is built from 15 residues. Germline CDR1 reads SEHNR; CDR2 reads FQNEAQ (reference sequence). CDR3 region: CASSPSGNSNQPQHF. For the CDR3, the DNA is TGTGCCAGCAGCCCCTCTGGGAACAGCAATCAGCCCCAGCATTTT.

The chain joins TRBV10-3 to TRBJ2-7; 16 bases match TRBD2. This CDR3 region has 15 residues. Per germline, CDR1 ENHRY and CDR2 SYGVKD. The V and J ends lost 4 bases and 5 bases, in that order; junction bases with no gene match: 2. CDR3 protein: CAISGGLAGGNEQYF. CDR3 DNA: TGTGCCATCAGTGGGGGACTAGCGGGAGGGAACGAGCAGTACTTC.

This clone was seen only once. The chain uses TRBV6-5 and TRBJ2-5, with D tentatively TRBD1 or TRBD2 (5 bases each). This CDR3 is 15 amino acids long. The V end was cut by 6 bases, the J end by 1 base, with 15 bases between. Looked up from germline, CDR1 is MNHEY and CDR2 is SVGAGI. The CDR3 sequence is CASRDSGRGQETQYF. CDR3 in DNA: TGTGCCAGCAGAGACAGCGGCCGCGGCCAAGAGACCCAGTACTTC.

J is TRBJ2-1 and V is TRBV6-5; no firm D call. The length of the CDR3 is 11 residues. With 2 bases removed from V and 10 bases from J, the gap between germline ends came to 6 bases. Per the germline V gene, CDR1 is MNHEY and CDR2 is SVGAGI. CDR3 in DNA: TGTGCCAGCAGTTACGCGCGGGAGCAGTTCTTC. The encoded protein is CASSYAREQFF.

This clone was observed a few times. V gene TRBV5-1 combines with J gene TRBJ2-7, with D uncertain. V was pared by 2 bases and J by 0 bases, with 3 bases between. This CDR3 spans 12 amino acids. The V gene's germline CDR1 is SGHRS and CDR2 YFSETQ. CDR3 amino acids: CASSFDSYEQYF. The CDR3 DNA reads TGCGCCAGCAGCTTTGACTCCTACGAGCAGTACTTC.

The chain couples TRBV4-2 to TRBJ2-1; D call uncertain. CDR1 LGHNA and CDR2 YNFKEQ come from the germline V gene. The germline V and J ends were trimmed by 0 bases and 5 bases, with 8 bases remaining between them. CDR3 length: 14 amino acids. CDR3 in amino acids: CASSQDDADNEQFF. For the CDR3, the DNA is TGTGCCAGCAGCCAAGATGACGCAGACAATGAGCAGTTCTTC.

J is TRBJ2-7 and V is TRBV2; TRBD2 aligns across 10 bases. The CDR3 totals 15 residues. V dropped 5 bases and J dropped 3; count of bases not matched to a gene: 7. CDR1 SNHLY and CDR2 FYNNEI come from the germline V gene. In DNA, the CDR3 is TGTGCCAGCAGTAGCGGGGGGGCCGGTATCTACGAGCAGTACTTC. Protein product: CASSSGGAGIYEQYF. The full variable domain, rest sourced from reference TRBV2 and TRBJ2-7, is EPEVTQTPSHQVTQMGQEVILRCVPISNHLYFYWYRQILGQKVEFLVSFYNNEISEKSEIFDDQFSVERPDGSNFTLKIRSTKLEDSAMYFCASSSGGAGIYEQYFGPGTRLTVT.

V and J are TRBV30 and TRBJ2-6, with D unclear. Germline V lookup: CDR1 GTSNPN, CDR2 SVGIG (reference sequence). The V end lost 3 bases, the J end lost 5 bases, and 8 bases lay between the germline ends. This CDR3 region has 13 residues. CDR3 sequence: CAWSVGRANVLTF. The CDR3 DNA sequence: TGTGCCTGGAGCGTTGGGAGGGCCAACGTCCTGACTTTC.